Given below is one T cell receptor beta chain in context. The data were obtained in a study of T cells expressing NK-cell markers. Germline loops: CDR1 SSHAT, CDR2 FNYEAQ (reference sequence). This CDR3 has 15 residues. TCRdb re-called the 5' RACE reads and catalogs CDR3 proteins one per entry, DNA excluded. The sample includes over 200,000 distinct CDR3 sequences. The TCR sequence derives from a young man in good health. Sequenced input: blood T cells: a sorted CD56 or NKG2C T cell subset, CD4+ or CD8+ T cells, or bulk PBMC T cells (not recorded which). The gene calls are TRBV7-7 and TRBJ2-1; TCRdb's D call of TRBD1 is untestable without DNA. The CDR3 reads CASSLRPGQRDEQFF. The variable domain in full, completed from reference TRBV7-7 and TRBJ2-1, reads GAGVSQSPRYKVTKRGQDVTLRCDPISSHATLYWYQQALGQGPEFLTYFNYEAQPDKSGLPSDRFSAERPEGSISTLTIQRTEQRDSAMYRCASSLRPGQRDEQFFGPGTRLTVL.